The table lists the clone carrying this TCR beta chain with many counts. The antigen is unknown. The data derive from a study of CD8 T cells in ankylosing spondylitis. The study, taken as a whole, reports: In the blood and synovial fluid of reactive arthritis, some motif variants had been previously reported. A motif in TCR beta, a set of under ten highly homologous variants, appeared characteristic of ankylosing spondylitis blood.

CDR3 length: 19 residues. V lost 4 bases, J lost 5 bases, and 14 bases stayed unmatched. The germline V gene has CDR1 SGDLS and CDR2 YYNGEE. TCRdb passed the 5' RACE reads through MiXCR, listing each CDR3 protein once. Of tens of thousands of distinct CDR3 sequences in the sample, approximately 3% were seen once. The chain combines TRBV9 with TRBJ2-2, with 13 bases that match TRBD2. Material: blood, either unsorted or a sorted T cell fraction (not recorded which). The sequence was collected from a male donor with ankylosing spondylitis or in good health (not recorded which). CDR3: CASSSRTSGGFGGTGELFF. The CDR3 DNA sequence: TGTGCCAGCAGCTCCCGGACTAGCGGGGGCTTCGGGGGTACCGGGGAGCTGTTTTTT.